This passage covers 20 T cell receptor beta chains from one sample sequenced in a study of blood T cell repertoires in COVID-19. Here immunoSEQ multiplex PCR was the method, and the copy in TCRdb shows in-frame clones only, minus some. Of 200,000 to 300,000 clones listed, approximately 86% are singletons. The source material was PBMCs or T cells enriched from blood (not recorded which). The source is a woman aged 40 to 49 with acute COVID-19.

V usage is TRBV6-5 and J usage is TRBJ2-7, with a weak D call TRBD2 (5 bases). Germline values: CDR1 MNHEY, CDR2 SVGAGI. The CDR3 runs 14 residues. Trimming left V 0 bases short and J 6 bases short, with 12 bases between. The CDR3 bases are TGTGCCAGCAGTTACTCGACGGGGATGGGCGAGCAGTACTTC. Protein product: CASSYSTGMGEQYF.

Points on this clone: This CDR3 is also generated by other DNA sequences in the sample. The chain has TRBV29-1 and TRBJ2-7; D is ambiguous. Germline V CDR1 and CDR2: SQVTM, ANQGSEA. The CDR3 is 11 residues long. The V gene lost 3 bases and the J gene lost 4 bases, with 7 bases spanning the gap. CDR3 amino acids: CSVEASYEQYF. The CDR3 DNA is TGCAGCGTTGAGGCTTCGTACGAGCAGTACTTC.

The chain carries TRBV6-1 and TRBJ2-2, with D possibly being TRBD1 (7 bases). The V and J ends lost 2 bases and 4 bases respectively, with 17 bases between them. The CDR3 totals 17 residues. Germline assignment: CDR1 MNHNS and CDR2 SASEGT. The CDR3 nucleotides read TGTGCCAGCAGTGAATTACAGGGGAGGTTTGCCACCGGGGAGCTGTTTTTT. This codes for CASSELQGRFATGELFF.

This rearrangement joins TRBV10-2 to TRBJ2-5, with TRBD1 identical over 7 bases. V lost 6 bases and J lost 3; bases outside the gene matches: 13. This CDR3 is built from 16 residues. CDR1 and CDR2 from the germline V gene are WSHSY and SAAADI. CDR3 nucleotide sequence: TGCGCCAGCAGGGGGGACAGCGGACAACAAGAAGAGACCCAGTACTTC. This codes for CASRGDSGQQEETQYF.

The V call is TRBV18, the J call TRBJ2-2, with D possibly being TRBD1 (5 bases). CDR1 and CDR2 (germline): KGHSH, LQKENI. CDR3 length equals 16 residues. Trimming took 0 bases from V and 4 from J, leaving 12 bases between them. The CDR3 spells CASSPPYWGGTGELFF. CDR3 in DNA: TGTGCCAGCTCACCACCGTATTGGGGCGGCACCGGGGAGCTGTTTTTT.

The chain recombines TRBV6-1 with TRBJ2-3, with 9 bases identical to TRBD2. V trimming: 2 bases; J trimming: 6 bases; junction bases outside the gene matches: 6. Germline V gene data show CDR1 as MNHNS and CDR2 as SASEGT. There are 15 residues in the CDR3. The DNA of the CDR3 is TGTGCCAGCAGTGAAAGGGCTAGCGGGAAGGATACGCAGTATTTT. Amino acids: CASSERASGKDTQYF.

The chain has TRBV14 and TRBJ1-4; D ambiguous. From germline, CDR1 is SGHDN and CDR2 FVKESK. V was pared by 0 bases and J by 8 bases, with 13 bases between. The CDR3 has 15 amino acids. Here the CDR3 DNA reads TGTGCCAGCAGCCAAGATTGGGGAGGTGGGGAAAAACTGTTTTTT. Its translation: CASSQDWGGGEKLFF.

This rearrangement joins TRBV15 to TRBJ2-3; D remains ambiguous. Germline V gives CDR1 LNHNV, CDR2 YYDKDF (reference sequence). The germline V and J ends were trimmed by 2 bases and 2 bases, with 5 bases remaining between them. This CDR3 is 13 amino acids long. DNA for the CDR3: TGTGCCACCAGCAGACCTCCCACAGATACGCAGTATTTT. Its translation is CATSRPPTDTQYF.

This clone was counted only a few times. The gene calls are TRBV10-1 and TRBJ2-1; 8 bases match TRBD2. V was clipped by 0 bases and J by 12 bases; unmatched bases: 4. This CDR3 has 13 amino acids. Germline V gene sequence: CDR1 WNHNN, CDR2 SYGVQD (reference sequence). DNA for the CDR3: TGCGCCAGCAGTGAGTCTATAACTAGCGGGCAGTTCTTC. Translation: CASSESITSGQFF.

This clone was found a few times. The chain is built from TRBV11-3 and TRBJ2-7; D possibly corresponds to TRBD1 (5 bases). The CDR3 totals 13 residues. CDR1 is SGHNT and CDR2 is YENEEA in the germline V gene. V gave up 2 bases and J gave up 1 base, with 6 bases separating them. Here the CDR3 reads CASSLQGSYEQYF. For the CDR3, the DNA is TGTGCCAGCAGCTTACAGGGTTCCTACGAGCAGTACTTC.

The CDR3 reads CASSLDRLGTGELFF. DNA for the CDR3: TGTGCCAGCAGCTTAGATCGACTCGGCACCGGGGAGCTGTTTTTT. The V gene is TRBV11-3, the J gene TRBJ2-2; D remains unclear. Germline V gene lookup returns CDR1 SGHNT and CDR2 YENEEA. The V end was cut by 0 bases, the J end by 4 bases, with 9 bases between. This CDR3 is built from 15 residues.

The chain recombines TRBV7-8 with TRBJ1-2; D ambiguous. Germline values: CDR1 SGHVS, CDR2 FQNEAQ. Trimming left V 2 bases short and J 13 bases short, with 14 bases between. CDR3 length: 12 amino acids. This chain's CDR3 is CASSLSGGPATF. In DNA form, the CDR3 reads TGTGCCAGCAGCTTATCCGGCGGGCCCGCCACCTTC.

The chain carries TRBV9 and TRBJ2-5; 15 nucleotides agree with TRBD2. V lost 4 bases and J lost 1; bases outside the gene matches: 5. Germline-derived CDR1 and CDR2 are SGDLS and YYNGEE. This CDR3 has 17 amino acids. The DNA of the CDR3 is TGTGCCAGCAGCCTAGAGGGACTAGCGGGAGGCCAAGAGACCCAGTACTTC. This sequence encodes CASSLEGLAGGQETQYF.

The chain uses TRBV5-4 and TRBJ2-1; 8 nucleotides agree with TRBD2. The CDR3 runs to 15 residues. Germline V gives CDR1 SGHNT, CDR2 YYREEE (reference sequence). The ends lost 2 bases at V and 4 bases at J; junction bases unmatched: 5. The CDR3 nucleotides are TGTGCCAGCAGCTTTAAATCTAGCGGGTACAATGAGCAGTTCTTC. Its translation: CASSFKSSGYNEQFF.

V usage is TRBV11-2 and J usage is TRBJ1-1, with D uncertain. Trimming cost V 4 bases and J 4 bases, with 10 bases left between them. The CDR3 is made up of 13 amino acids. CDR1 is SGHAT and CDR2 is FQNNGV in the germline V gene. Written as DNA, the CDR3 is TGTGCCAGCAGCTCCCAGGCCGGCACTGAAGCTTTCTTT. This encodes CASSSQAGTEAFF. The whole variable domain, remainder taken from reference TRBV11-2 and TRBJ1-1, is EAGVAQSPRYKIIEKRQSVAFWCNPISGHATLYWYQQILGQGPKLLIQFQNNGVVDDSQLPKDRFSAERLKGVDSTLKIQPAKLEDSAVYLCASSSQAGTEAFFGQGTRLTVV.

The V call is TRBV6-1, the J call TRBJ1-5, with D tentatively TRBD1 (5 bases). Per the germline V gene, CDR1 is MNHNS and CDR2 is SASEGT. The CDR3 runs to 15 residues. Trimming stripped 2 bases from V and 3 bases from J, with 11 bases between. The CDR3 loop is CASSEMGLDNQPQHF. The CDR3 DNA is TGTGCCAGCAGTGAAATGGGACTCGACAATCAGCCCCAGCATTTT.

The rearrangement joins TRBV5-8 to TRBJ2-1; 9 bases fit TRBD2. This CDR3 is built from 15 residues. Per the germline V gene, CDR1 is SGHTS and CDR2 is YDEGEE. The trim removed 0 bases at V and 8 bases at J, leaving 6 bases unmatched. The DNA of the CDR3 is TGTGCCAGCAGCTTGGGACTAGCGGTGGGGGATGAGCAGTTCTTC. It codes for CASSLGLAVGDEQFF.

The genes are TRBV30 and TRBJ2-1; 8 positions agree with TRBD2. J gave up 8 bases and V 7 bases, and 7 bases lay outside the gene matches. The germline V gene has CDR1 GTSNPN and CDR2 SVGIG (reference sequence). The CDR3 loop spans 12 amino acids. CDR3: CASFASGYEQFF. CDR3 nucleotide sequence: TGTGCCTCCTTTGCTAGCGGGTATGAGCAGTTCTTC.

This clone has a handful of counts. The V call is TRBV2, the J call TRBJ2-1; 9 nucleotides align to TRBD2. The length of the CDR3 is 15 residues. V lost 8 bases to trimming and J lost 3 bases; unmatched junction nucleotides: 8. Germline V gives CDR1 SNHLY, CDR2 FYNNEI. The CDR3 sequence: CASRQASGIYNEQFF. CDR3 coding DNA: TGTGCCAGCCGGCAAGCTAGCGGGATCTACAATGAGCAGTTCTTC.

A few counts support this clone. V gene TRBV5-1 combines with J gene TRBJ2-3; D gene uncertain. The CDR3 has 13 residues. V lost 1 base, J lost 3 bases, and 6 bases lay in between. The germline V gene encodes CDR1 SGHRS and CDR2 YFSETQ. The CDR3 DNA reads TGCGCCAGCAGCTTGATCCCTACAGATACGCAGTATTTT. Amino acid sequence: CASSLIPTDTQYF.